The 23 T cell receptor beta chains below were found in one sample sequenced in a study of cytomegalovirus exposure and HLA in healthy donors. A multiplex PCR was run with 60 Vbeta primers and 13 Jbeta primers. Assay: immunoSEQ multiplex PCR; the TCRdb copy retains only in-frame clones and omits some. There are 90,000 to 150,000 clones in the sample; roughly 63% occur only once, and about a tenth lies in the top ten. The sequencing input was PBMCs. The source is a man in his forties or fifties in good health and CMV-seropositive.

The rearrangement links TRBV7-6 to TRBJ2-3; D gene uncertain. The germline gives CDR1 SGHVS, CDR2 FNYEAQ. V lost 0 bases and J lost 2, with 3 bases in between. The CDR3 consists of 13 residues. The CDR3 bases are TGTGCCAGCAGCTTAGCCAACACAGATACGCAGTATTTT. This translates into CASSLANTDTQYF.

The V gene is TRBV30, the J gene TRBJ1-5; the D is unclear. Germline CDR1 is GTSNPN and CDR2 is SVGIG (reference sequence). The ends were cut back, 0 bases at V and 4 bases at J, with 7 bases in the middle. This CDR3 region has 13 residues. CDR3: CAWSVRRNQPQHF. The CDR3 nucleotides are TGTGCCTGGAGTGTAAGGAGGAATCAGCCCCAGCATTTT. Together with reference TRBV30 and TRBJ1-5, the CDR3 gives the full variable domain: SQTIHQWPATLVQPVGSPLSLECTVEGTSNPNLYWYRQAAGRGLQLLFYSVGIGQISSEVPQNLSASRPQDRQFILSSKKLLLSDSGFYLCAWSVRRNQPQHFGDGTRLSIL.

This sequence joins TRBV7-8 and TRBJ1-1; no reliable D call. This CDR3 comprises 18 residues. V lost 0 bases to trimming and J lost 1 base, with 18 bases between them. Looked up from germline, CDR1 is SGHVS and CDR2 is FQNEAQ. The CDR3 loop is CASSLAGGSGGTNTEAFF. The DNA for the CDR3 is TGTGCCAGCAGCTTAGCGGGAGGTTCGGGAGGAACGAACACTGAAGCTTTCTTT.

The DNA for the CDR3 is TGTGCCAGCAGTTTGACAGGGCCCGACCCGAACACTGAAGCTTTCTTT. Protein product: CASSLTGPDPNTEAFF. The chain employs TRBV27 and TRBJ1-1, with 7 positions matching TRBD1. J lost 1 base, V lost 3 bases, and 8 bases had no gene match. Germline V gene lookup returns CDR1 MNHEY and CDR2 SMNVEV (reference sequence). The CDR3 runs to 16 residues.

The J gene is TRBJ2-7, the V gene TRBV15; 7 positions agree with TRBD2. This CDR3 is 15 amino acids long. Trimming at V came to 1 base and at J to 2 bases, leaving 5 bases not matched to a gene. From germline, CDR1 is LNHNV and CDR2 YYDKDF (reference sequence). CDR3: CATSRGSSGPYEQYF. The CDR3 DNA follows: TGTGCCACCAGCAGAGGTTCTAGCGGCCCCTACGAGCAGTACTTC.

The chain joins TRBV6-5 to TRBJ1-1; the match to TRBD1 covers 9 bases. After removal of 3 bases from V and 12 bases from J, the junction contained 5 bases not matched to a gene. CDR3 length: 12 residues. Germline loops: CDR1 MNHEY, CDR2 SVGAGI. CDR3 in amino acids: CASSYTGGAPFF. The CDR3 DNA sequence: TGTGCCAGCAGTTATACAGGGGGCGCCCCTTTCTTT.

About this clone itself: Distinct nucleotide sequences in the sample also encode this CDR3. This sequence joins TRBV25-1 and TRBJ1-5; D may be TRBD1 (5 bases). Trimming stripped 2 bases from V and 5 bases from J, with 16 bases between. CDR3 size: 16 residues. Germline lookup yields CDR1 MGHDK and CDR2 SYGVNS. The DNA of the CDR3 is TGTGCCAGCAGTGAAACGGGACTGGGTTTCGATCAGCCCCAGCATTTT. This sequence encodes CASSETGLGFDQPQHF. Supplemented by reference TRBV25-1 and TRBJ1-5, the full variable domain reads EADIYQTPRYLVIGTGKKITLECSQTMGHDKMYWYQQDPGMELHLIHYSYGVNSTEKGDLSSESTVSRIRTEHFPLTLESARPSHTSQYLCASSETGLGFDQPQHFGDGTRLSIL.

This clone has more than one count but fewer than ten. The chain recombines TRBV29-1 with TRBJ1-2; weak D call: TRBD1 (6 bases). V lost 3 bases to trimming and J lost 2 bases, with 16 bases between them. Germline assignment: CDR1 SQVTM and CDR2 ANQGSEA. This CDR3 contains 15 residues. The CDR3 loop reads CSVEWQGHPNYGYTF. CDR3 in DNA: TGCAGCGTTGAGTGGCAGGGGCACCCCAACTATGGCTACACCTTC. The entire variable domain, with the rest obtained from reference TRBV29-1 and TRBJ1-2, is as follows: SAVISQKPSRDICQRGTSLTIQCQVDSQVTMMFWYRQQPGQSLTLIATANQGSEATYESGFVIDKFPISRPNLTFSTLTVSNMSPEDSSIYLCSVEWQGHPNYGYTFGSGTRLTVV.

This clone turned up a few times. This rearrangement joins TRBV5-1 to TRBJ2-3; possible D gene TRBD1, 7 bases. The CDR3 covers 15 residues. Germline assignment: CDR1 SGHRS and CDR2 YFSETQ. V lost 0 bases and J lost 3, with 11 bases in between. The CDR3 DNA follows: TGCGCCAGCAGCTTGGGGGCAGGGGGGACAGATACGCAGTATTTT. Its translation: CASSLGAGGTDTQYF.

This CDR3 reads CAISRVDTEAFF. The CDR3 DNA follows: TGTGCCATCAGCCGGGTCGACACTGAAGCTTTCTTT. The chain has TRBV10-3 and TRBJ1-1, with no clear D. The V end was cut by 6 bases, the J end by 3 bases, with 8 bases between. This CDR3 is 12 amino acids long. Germline assignment: CDR1 ENHRY and CDR2 SYGVKD.

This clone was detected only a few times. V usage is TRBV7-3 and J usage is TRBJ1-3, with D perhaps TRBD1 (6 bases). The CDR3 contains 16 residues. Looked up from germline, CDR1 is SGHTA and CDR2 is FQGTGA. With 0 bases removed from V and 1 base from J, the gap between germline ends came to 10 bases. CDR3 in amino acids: CASSLTGGASGNTIYF. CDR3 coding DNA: TGTGCCAGCAGCTTAACAGGGGGAGCATCTGGAAACACCATATATTTT.

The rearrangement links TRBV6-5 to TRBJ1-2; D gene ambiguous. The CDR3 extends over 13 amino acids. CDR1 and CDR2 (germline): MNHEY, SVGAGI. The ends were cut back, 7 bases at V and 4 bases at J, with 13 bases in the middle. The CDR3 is CASTLGHSYGYTF. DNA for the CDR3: TGTGCCAGCACCCTAGGCCATAGCTATGGCTACACCTTC.

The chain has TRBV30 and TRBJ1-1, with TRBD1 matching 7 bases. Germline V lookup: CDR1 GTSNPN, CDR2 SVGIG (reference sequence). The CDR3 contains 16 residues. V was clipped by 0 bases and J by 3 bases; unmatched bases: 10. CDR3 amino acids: CAWSVPGQRSDTEAFF. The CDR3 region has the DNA TGTGCCTGGAGTGTTCCGGGACAGCGGTCCGACACTGAAGCTTTCTTT.

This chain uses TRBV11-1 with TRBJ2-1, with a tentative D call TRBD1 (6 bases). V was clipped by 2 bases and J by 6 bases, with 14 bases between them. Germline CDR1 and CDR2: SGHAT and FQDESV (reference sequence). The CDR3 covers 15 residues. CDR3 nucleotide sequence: TGTGCCAGCAGCTTATTTTTAGAAGGGGGCAATGAGCAGTTCTTC. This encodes CASSLFLEGGNEQFF.

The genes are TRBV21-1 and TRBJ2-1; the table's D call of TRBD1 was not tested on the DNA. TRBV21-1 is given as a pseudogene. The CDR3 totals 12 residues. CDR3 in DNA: TGTGCCAGCAGCCCCAACACCAATGAGCAGTTCTTC. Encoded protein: CASSPNTNEQFF.

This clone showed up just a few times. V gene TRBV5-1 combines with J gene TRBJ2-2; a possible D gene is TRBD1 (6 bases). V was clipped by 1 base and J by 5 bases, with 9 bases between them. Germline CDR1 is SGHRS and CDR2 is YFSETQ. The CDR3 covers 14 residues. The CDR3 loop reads CASSLTGTTGELFF. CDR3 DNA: TGCGCCAGCAGCTTGACGGGGACAACCGGGGAGCTGTTTTTT.

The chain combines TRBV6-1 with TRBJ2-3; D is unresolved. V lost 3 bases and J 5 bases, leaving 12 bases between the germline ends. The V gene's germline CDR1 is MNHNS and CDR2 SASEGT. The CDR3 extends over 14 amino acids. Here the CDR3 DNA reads TGTGCCAGCAGTGATGGCGGTCCGGGAGATACGCAGTATTTT. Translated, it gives CASSDGGPGDTQYF.

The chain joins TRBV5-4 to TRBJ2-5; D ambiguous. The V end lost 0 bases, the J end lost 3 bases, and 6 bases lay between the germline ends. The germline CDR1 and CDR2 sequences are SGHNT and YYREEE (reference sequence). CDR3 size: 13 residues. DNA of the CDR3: TGTGCCAGCAGCTTGGTCACAGAAGAGACCCAGTACTTC. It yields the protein CASSLVTEETQYF.

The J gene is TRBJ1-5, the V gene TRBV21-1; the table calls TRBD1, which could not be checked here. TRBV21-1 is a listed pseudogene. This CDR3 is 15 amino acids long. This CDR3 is CASSKAQGARQPQHF. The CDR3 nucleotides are TGTGCCAGCAGCAAAGCTCAGGGGGCAAGGCAGCCCCAGCATTTT.

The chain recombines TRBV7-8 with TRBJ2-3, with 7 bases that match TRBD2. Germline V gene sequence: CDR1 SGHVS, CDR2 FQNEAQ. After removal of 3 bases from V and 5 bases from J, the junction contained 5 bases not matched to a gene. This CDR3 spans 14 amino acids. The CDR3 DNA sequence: TGTGCCAGCAGCTTTGGGACTATCGGAGATACGCAGTATTTT. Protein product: CASSFGTIGDTQYF.

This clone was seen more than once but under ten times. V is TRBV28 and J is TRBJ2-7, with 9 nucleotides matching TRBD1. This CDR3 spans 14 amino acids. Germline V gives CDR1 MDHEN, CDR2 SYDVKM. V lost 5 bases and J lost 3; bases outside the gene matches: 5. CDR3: CASSLGTGFYEQYF. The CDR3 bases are TGTGCCAGCAGTCTCGGGACAGGGTTCTACGAGCAGTACTTC.

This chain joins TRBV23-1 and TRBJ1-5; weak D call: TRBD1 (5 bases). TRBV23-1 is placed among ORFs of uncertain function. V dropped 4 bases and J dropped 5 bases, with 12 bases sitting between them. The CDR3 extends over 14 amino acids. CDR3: CASSPWTRDQPQHF. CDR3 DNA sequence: TGCGCCAGCAGTCCCTGGACACGGGATCAGCCCCAGCATTTT.

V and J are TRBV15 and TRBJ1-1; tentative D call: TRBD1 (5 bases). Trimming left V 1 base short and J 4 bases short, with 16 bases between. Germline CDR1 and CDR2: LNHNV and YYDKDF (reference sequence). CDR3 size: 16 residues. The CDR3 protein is CATSRAIGVMGTEAFF. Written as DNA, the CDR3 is TGTGCCACCAGCAGAGCTATAGGGGTTATGGGCACTGAAGCTTTCTTT.